The clone carrying this TCR beta chain has a count of ten or more. Indicated time point: newly diagnosed GD, antithyroid drugs for less than 3 months. Making the TCR library involved RNA that had been extracted from PBMCs. The patients included were those that came from an endocrinology department in Xi'an, China. Per the germline V gene, CDR1 is SGHRS and CDR2 is YFSETQ. There are 16 residues in the CDR3. V dropped 4 bases and J dropped 2 bases, with 18 bases sitting between them. The sample comes from a study of regulatory T cells in long-lasting Graves disease. Construction of the TCR beta libraries employed iRepertoire HTBI primers in conjunction with Arm-PCR of CDR3 regions. In the original workflow: Looking across samples, the authors found approximately 60 TRBV and fewer than 15 TRBJ segments. TCRdb used MiXCR to reprocess the multiplex PCR reads, holding one entry per CDR3 protein. For this entry, the V and J calls and clone size follow TCRdb and not the study's own pipeline. The sample records over 350,000 distinct CDR3 sequences, approximately 16% being singletons.

These sequences were also reported in another study, on T cells in Graves' hyperthyroidism and ophthalmopathy.

The genes are TRBV5-1 and TRBJ2-5; no clear D gene. Sequences were derived from peripheral blood mononuclear cells (PBMCs), sampled at new diagnosis, from a patient treated with antithyroid drugs. The receptor was derived from a woman between 40 and 55 years old with Graves disease. This CDR3 reads CASSPIIRPTQETQYF. In nucleotides, the CDR3 is TGCGCCAGCAGCCCCATTATAAGGCCTACTCAAGAGACCCAGTACTTC.